This T cell receptor (beta chain) was identified during a study of neoadjuvant anti-PD-1 for oral cavity cancer. Germline-derived CDR1 and CDR2 are SGHRS and YFSETQ. CDR3 length: 15 amino acids. The V gene lost 5 bases and the J gene lost 6 bases, with 20 bases spanning the gap. Profiling relied on immunoSEQ multiplex PCR, and the TCRdb table lists in-frame clones only, not all of them. Here the sample spans about 15,000 clones, roughly 74% being singletons. The source is a person between 40 and 79 years old with oral cavity squamous cell carcinoma. The sequenced sample was PBMCs, obtained before nivolumab (anti-PD-1) treatment. The V and J genes are TRBV5-1 and TRBJ1-2, with D perhaps TRBD1 (6 bases). The CDR3 sequence: CASSSSGGQVHGYTF. The CDR3 DNA is TGCGCCAGCAGTTCAAGCGGGGGGCAGGTTCATGGCTACACCTTC.